These T cell receptor beta chains were read from a single sample in a study of neurological immune-mediated disorders. MiXCR, run by TCRdb on the 5' RACE reads, gives a single entry per CDR3 protein. The table has 53,000 or so distinct CDR3 sequences, about 13% seen once. The specimen was PBMCs. The receptor source for this set is a woman aged 55-75 years with HTLV-1-associated myelopathy (HAM/TSP). Both conserved end residues are part of each CDR3. A D gene is named only where the DNA matches it firmly. The size of a clone is reported for some rows only, either as once, few or many, or as a class for expanded clones.

D gene: TRBD1
J gene: TRBJ1-2
clone size: many
V gene: TRBV6-6
CDR3 protein: CASSSPDRGPSGYTF
CDR3 DNA: TGTGCCAGCAGTTCCCCGGACAGGGGGCCGTCTGGCTACACCTTC

D gene: TRBD1
J gene: TRBJ1-2
clone size: many
V gene: TRBV5-1
CDR3 protein: CASSLRTGSNYGYTF
CDR3 DNA: TGCGCCAGCAGCTTAAGGACAGGATCGAACTATGGCTACACCTTC

D gene: TRBD1
J gene: TRBJ2-2
clone size: many
V gene: TRBV5-1
CDR3 protein: CASSLAGQGANTGELFF
CDR3 DNA: TGCGCCAGCAGCTTGGCCGGACAGGGGGCAAACACCGGGGAGCTGTTTTTT

D gene: -
J gene: TRBJ2-3
clone size: -
V gene: TRBV12-3/TRBV12-4
CDR3 protein: CASSLWGDTQYF
CDR3 DNA: TGTGCCAGCAGTTTATGGGGGGATACGCAGTATTTT

D gene: TRBD2
J gene: TRBJ2-3
clone size: many
V gene: TRBV2
CDR3 protein: CASSESGGPYDTQYF
CDR3 DNA: TGTGCCAGCAGTGAGTCGGGAGGGCCATACGATACGCAGTATTTT

D gene: -
J gene: TRBJ2-3
clone size: many
V gene: TRBV5-1
CDR3 protein: CASSLSGLRDTQYF
CDR3 DNA: TGCGCCAGCAGCTTGTCGGGTCTACGAGATACGCAGTATTTT

D gene: TRBD2
J gene: TRBJ2-2
clone size: many
V gene: TRBV3-1
CDR3 protein: CASSTFSGGTGELFF
CDR3 DNA: TGTGCCAGCAGCACTTTCTCGGGAGGTACCGGGGAGCTGTTTTTT

D gene: -
J gene: TRBJ2-7
clone size: many
V gene: TRBV27
CDR3 protein: CASSLVHGSSYEQYF
CDR3 DNA: TGTGCCAGCAGTTTAGTTCACGGGAGCTCCTACGAGCAGTACTTC

D gene: TRBD1
J gene: TRBJ2-1
clone size: many
V gene: TRBV3-1
CDR3 protein: CASSRGQGNEQFF
CDR3 DNA: TGTGCCAGCAGCCGGGGACAGGGCAATGAGCAGTTCTTC

D gene: -
J gene: TRBJ1-1
clone size: many
V gene: TRBV18
CDR3 protein: CASLTGLTEAFF
CDR3 DNA: TGTGCCAGCCTCACAGGGCTGACTGAAGCTTTCTTT

D gene: -
J gene: TRBJ2-7
clone size: many
V gene: TRBV5-6
CDR3 protein: CASSLWGRDTYEQYF
CDR3 DNA: TGTGCCAGCAGCTTGTGGGGCAGGGACACCTACGAGCAGTACTTC

D gene: -
J gene: TRBJ2-7
clone size: -
V gene: TRBV24-1
CDR3 protein: CATSRSRLYYEQYF
CDR3 DNA: TGTGCCACCAGTCGGTCTAGATTATACTACGAGCAGTACTTC

D gene: TRBD2
J gene: TRBJ2-7
clone size: many
V gene: TRBV10-2
CDR3 protein: CASSESTSGPYEQYF
CDR3 DNA: TGCGCCAGCAGTGAGTCGACTAGCGGTCCCTACGAGCAGTACTTC

D gene: TRBD1
J gene: TRBJ1-2
clone size: many
V gene: TRBV7-6
CDR3 protein: CASSSSTGQGGRSYGYTF
CDR3 DNA: TGTGCCAGCAGCTCTTCTACGGGACAGGGGGGCAGGAGCTATGGCTACACCTTC

D gene: -
J gene: TRBJ2-2
clone size: many
V gene: TRBV11-2
CDR3 protein: CASSLGVLAGELFF
CDR3 DNA: TGTGCCAGCAGCTTAGGGGTTCTAGCCGGGGAGCTGTTTTTT

D gene: -
J gene: TRBJ1-4
clone size: many
V gene: TRBV27
CDR3 protein: CASSPREPNEKLFF
CDR3 DNA: TGTGCCAGCAGCCCCAGGGAACCGAATGAAAAACTGTTTTTT

D gene: -
J gene: TRBJ2-3
clone size: many
V gene: TRBV12-3/TRBV12-4
CDR3 protein: CASMPLPDTQYF
CDR3 DNA: TGTGCCAGCATGCCCCTCCCAGATACGCAGTATTTT

D gene: -
J gene: TRBJ2-1
clone size: many
V gene: TRBV27
CDR3 protein: CASSLQTGANNEQFF
CDR3 DNA: TGTGCCAGCAGTTTACAGACAGGTGCGAACAATGAGCAGTTCTTC

D gene: -
J gene: TRBJ2-1
clone size: many
V gene: TRBV6-5
CDR3 protein: CASRRGGPINVEQFF
CDR3 DNA: TGTGCCAGCAGAAGGGGGGGCCCGATTAATGTTGAGCAGTTCTTC

D gene: TRBD2
J gene: TRBJ2-7
clone size: -
V gene: TRBV6-1
CDR3 protein: CAGSSPSGRYEQYF
CDR3 DNA: TGTGCCGGAAGCAGTCCTAGCGGGAGATACGAGCAGTACTTC

D gene: -
J gene: TRBJ1-5
clone size: many
V gene: TRBV3-1
CDR3 protein: CASSQRGGANQPQHF
CDR3 DNA: TGTGCCAGCAGCCAACGGGGGGGGGCTAATCAGCCCCAGCATTTT

D gene: -
J gene: TRBJ1-4
clone size: many
V gene: TRBV27
CDR3 protein: CASSLGRGAKKLFF
CDR3 DNA: TGTGCCAGCAGTTTGGGCAGGGGCGCTAAAAAACTGTTTTTT

D gene: -
J gene: TRBJ1-2
clone size: many
V gene: TRBV5-6
CDR3 protein: CASSPTATGNGLWDYGYTF
CDR3 DNA: TGTGCCAGCAGCCCAACCGCGACCGGGAACGGGCTTTGGGACTATGGCTACACCTTC

D gene: TRBD1
J gene: TRBJ1-6
clone size: many
V gene: TRBV5-1
CDR3 protein: CASGRDRENSPLHF
CDR3 DNA: TGCGCCAGCGGAAGGGACAGAGAAAATTCACCCCTCCACTTT

D gene: TRBD2
J gene: TRBJ2-5
clone size: many
V gene: TRBV5-1
CDR3 protein: CASSPSGSSETQYF
CDR3 DNA: TGCGCCAGCAGCCCGAGCGGGAGTTCAGAGACCCAGTACTTC

D gene: TRBD1
J gene: TRBJ2-3
clone size: many
V gene: TRBV29-1
CDR3 protein: CSGALADRGRTQYF
CDR3 DNA: TGCAGCGGGGCACTAGCGGACAGGGGGAGAACGCAGTATTTT

D gene: -
J gene: TRBJ2-2
clone size: few
V gene: TRBV6-1
CDR3 protein: CASTRIGTGELFF
CDR3 DNA: TGTGCCAGCACCCGTATTGGGACCGGGGAGCTGTTTTTT

D gene: -
J gene: TRBJ2-3
clone size: many
V gene: TRBV20-1
CDR3 protein: CSARDYNQGTDTQYF
CDR3 DNA: TGCAGTGCTAGGGACTACAATCAGGGCACAGATACGCAGTATTTT

D gene: TRBD2
J gene: TRBJ2-1
clone size: many
V gene: TRBV7-2
CDR3 protein: CASSLVLGGRPNEQFF
CDR3 DNA: TGTGCCAGCAGCTTAGTACTGGGAGGGAGGCCGAATGAGCAGTTCTTC

D gene: -
J gene: TRBJ1-1
clone size: many
V gene: TRBV29-1
CDR3 protein: CSVEREAFF
CDR3 DNA: TGCAGCGTTGAACGGGAGGCTTTCTTT

D gene: -
J gene: TRBJ2-7
clone size: -
V gene: TRBV6-6
CDR3 protein: CASTLGAVSSYEQYF
CDR3 DNA: TGTGCCAGCACCCTGGGGGCGGTGAGCTCCTACGAGCAGTACTTC

D gene: -
J gene: TRBJ2-5
clone size: many
V gene: TRBV24-1
CDR3 protein: CATSDPASFEETQYF
CDR3 DNA: TGTGCCACCAGTGATCCTGCTTCGTTTGAAGAGACCCAGTACTTC

D gene: -
J gene: TRBJ2-7
clone size: few
V gene: TRBV27
CDR3 protein: CASSFAAESSYEQYF
CDR3 DNA: TGTGCCAGCAGTTTCGCGGCAGAAAGTTCCTACGAGCAGTACTTC

D gene: TRBD1
J gene: TRBJ2-3
clone size: many
V gene: TRBV29-1
CDR3 protein: CSVDRGYTDTQYF
CDR3 DNA: TGCAGCGTCGACAGGGGATACACAGATACGCAGTATTTT

D gene: -
J gene: TRBJ1-2
clone size: many
V gene: TRBV7-8
CDR3 protein: CASKTNELAYGYTF
CDR3 DNA: TGTGCCAGCAAGACAAACGAGTTGGCCTATGGCTACACCTTC

D gene: -
J gene: TRBJ2-7
clone size: many
V gene: TRBV18
CDR3 protein: CASSPKPQNSYEQYF
CDR3 DNA: TGTGCCAGCTCACCAAAACCTCAGAACTCCTACGAGCAGTACTTC

D gene: -
J gene: TRBJ1-2
clone size: many
V gene: TRBV6-1
CDR3 protein: CASRQGFQLYGYTF
CDR3 DNA: TGTGCCAGCAGACAAGGGTTTCAACTCTATGGCTACACCTTC

D gene: -
J gene: TRBJ1-6
clone size: -
V gene: TRBV7-9
CDR3 protein: CASSLEGPNSPLHF
CDR3 DNA: TGTGCCAGCAGCTTGGAGGGGCCTAATTCACCCCTCCACTTT

D gene: -
J gene: TRBJ1-5
clone size: many
V gene: TRBV20-1
CDR3 protein: CSARQTNQPQHF
CDR3 DNA: TGCAGTGCTAGACAGACAAATCAGCCCCAGCATTTT

D gene: TRBD2
J gene: TRBJ2-5
clone size: many
V gene: TRBV20-1
CDR3 protein: CSGTSGETQYF
CDR3 DNA: TGCAGCGGGACTAGCGGCGAGACCCAGTACTTC

D gene: TRBD1
J gene: TRBJ2-7
clone size: many
V gene: TRBV7-8
CDR3 protein: CASSYRAGTGYEQYF
CDR3 DNA: TGTGCCAGCAGCTACAGAGCCGGGACAGGGTACGAGCAGTACTTC

D gene: -
J gene: TRBJ2-5
clone size: many
V gene: TRBV5-5
CDR3 protein: CASSPGPEQETQYF
CDR3 DNA: TGTGCCAGCAGTCCCGGCCCGGAGCAAGAGACCCAGTACTTC

D gene: -
J gene: TRBJ1-2
clone size: many
V gene: TRBV20-1
CDR3 protein: CSAQGEGSNYGYTF
CDR3 DNA: TGCAGTGCTCAAGGGGAGGGTTCTAACTATGGCTACACCTTC

D gene: -
J gene: TRBJ1-1
clone size: -
V gene: TRBV6-4
CDR3 protein: CASSGQGIGGTEAFF
CDR3 DNA: TGTGCCAGCAGTGGTCAGGGAATCGGCGGCACTGAAGCTTTCTTT

D gene: -
J gene: TRBJ1-4
clone size: many
V gene: TRBV7-9
CDR3 protein: CASSPTKELFF
CDR3 DNA: TGTGCCAGCAGCCCCACAAAAGAACTGTTTTTT

D gene: TRBD2
J gene: TRBJ2-7
clone size: many
V gene: TRBV5-1
CDR3 protein: CASSPQPGTSGRASYEQYF
CDR3 DNA: TGCGCCAGCAGCCCTCAACCCGGGACTAGCGGGAGGGCCAGCTACGAGCAGTACTTC

D gene: -
J gene: TRBJ2-5
clone size: -
V gene: TRBV29-1
CDR3 protein: CSVEDLVSQETQYF
CDR3 DNA: TGCAGCGTTGAAGATCTGGTCAGTCAAGAGACCCAGTACTTC

D gene: TRBD2
J gene: TRBJ2-3
clone size: few
V gene: TRBV9
CDR3 protein: CASNRGLATDTQYF
CDR3 DNA: TGTGCCAGCAACCGGGGACTAGCGACAGATACGCAGTATTTT

D gene: -
J gene: TRBJ2-3
clone size: many
V gene: TRBV20-1
CDR3 protein: CSAIQPGGTDTQYF
CDR3 DNA: TGCAGTGCTATCCAGCCGGGGGGCACAGATACGCAGTATTTT

D gene: -
J gene: TRBJ2-1
clone size: many
V gene: TRBV6-6
CDR3 protein: CASSGGNYNEQFF
CDR3 DNA: TGTGCCAGCAGCGGAGGTAACTACAATGAGCAGTTCTTC

D gene: -
J gene: TRBJ2-1
clone size: many
V gene: TRBV7-6
CDR3 protein: CASSQFDEQFF
CDR3 DNA: TGTGCCAGCAGCCAATTCGATGAGCAGTTCTTC

D gene: TRBD1
J gene: TRBJ1-6
clone size: many
V gene: TRBV6-5
CDR3 protein: CASSYFQDRDRDSPLHF
CDR3 DNA: TGTGCCAGCAGTTACTTCCAGGACCGGGACAGGGATTCACCCCTCCACTTT

D gene: -
J gene: TRBJ1-5
clone size: many
V gene: TRBV20-1
CDR3 protein: CSASGGKGQPQHF
CDR3 DNA: TGCAGTGCTAGTGGTGGTAAAGGTCAGCCCCAGCATTTT

D gene: -
J gene: TRBJ1-2
clone size: many
V gene: TRBV2
CDR3 protein: CASLVYGYTF
CDR3 DNA: TGTGCCAGCCTTGTCTATGGCTACACCTTC